This T cell receptor (beta chain) was sequenced during a study of T cells in localized non-small cell lung cancer. Worth noting for this clone: Its antigen remains unidentified.

Overall study findings and caveats: In adjacent lung appeared a median 57 of the top 100 tumor clones.

The CDR3 spans 16 residues. The germline V and J ends were trimmed by 1 base and 4 bases, with 19 bases remaining between them. Germline-derived CDR1 and CDR2 are SQVTM and ANQGSEA. Profiled with immunoSEQ multiplex PCR; TCRdb holds only in-frame clones, not every one. The data contain over a thousand clones, about a fifth of them singletons. Sequences were derived from normal lung tissue next to the tumor, sampled before any cancer treatment. The chain links TRBV29-1 to TRBJ2-5; maybe TRBD2 (6 bases). The receptor was isolated from a woman aged 35 to 75 with stage I lung adenocarcinoma. The chain's CDR3 is CSVEGVGRSRLETQYF. CDR3 coding DNA: TGCAGCGTTGAAGGGGTCGGGAGATCGAGGTTAGAGACCCAGTACTTC.